This T cell receptor (beta chain) was identified in a study of T cell responses to AZD1222 COVID-19 vaccine. Study context: Second-dose timings of about 4 or about 12 weeks were pooled.

The study, taken as a whole, reports: Spike-spanning, vaccine-associated CD4 TCRs were dominant at 160-218 and 743-854. Females made up more of the donors, who were largely white British, and clonal diversity may have come out too low. The breadth and depth of Spike-specific TCRs increased once two AZD1222 doses had been given.

Here immunoSEQ multiplex PCR was the method, and the copy in TCRdb shows in-frame clones only, minus some. Seen here are about 92,000 clones, 91% observed once, and the top ten hold around 8.1%. Concerning this clone itself: The antigen remains undetermined.

Germline CDR1 and CDR2: SGHTA and FQGNSA. V lost 0 bases and J lost 6, with 12 bases in between. CDR3 size: 15 residues. The clonotype originates from an adult in good health. Material: peripheral blood, obtained on day 0 of AZD1222 vaccination. The chain is built from TRBV7-2 and TRBJ2-1; D might be TRBD1 (5 bases). The CDR3 is CASSLAGLDSNEQFF. The CDR3 DNA sequence: TGTGCCAGCAGCTTAGCGGGGCTCGATTCCAATGAGCAGTTCTTC.